This T cell receptor (beta chain) stems from a study of PD-1 blockade in mismatch repair-deficient tumors. Germline V CDR1 and CDR2: SGHTS, YDEGEE. This CDR3 is built from 15 residues. The V and J ends lost 2 bases and 2 bases respectively, with 11 bases between them. Repertoires were generated with immunoSEQ multiplex PCR, while TCRdb's copy carries only in-frame clones and drops some. The sample yields about 79,000 clones, about 82% seen once. V usage is TRBV5-8 and J usage is TRBJ2-1; the D gene is possibly TRBD2 (5 bases). This clonotype originated in an adult with mismatch repair-deficient cancer. The source was peripheral blood, collected 44 weeks after starting pembrolizumab. The CDR3 DNA sequence: TGTGCCAGCAGCTTTAGAATTAGCGCCTACAATGAGCAGTTCTTC. It translates to CASSFRISAYNEQFF.